This TCR beta chain appears in the sequencing data of a study of radiation and T cells in renal cell carcinoma. Time point given: blood 4 weeks post-SBRT, at nephrectomy. The treatment: 15 Gy SBRT to primary tumor, nephrectomy 4 weeks later. Nephrectomy followed 15 Gy stereotactic body radiation by 4 weeks. This renal cell carcinoma was of the clear cell type. Overall study results and limits: From baseline, blood top tumor clonotypes peaked at 2 weeks post-radiation.

V lost 4 bases and J 7 bases, leaving 15 bases between the germline ends. CDR3 size: 15 residues. Germline CDR1 is SGDLS and CDR2 is YYNGEE. Assay used: immunoSEQ multiplex PCR; TCRdb lists only in-frame clones, some missing. Among about 140,000 clones listed, about 88% were seen once. Comment on this clone: Antigen unknown.

The TCR originated in a woman aged 45-60 years with renal cell carcinoma. This specimen consisted of blood, obtained from a patient whose treatment included radiotherapy and nephrectomy. This chain joins TRBV9 and TRBJ1-6; perhaps TRBD1 as D (6 bases). CDR3 bases: TGTGCCAGCAGCCCCTCCCCGGGGGCGAATTCACCCCTCCACTTT. It specifies CASSPSPGANSPLHF.